This T cell receptor beta chain came from a study of cytomegalovirus exposure and HLA in healthy donors. This PCR relied on a set of 60 Vbeta primers and 13 Jbeta primers. Repertoires were generated with immunoSEQ multiplex PCR, while TCRdb's copy carries only in-frame clones and drops some. The sample has under 250,000 clones; about 85% are singletons. Study results and limitations: When presence/absence was analysed, sequencing depth was taken to be roughly uniform across donors.

Note on this clone: Its antigen is as yet unknown.

The CDR3 contains 15 residues. Germline V CDR1 and CDR2: SGHAT, FQNNGV. The V segment lost 8 bases and the J segment 1 base; nucleotides outside the gene matches: 4. The J gene is TRBJ2-6, the V gene TRBV11-2; 8 bases fit TRBD2. The source is a human donor in good health. The sample was PBMCs. This CDR3 reads CASQRELSGANVLTF. The CDR3 bases are TGTGCCAGCCAGCGGGAGCTGTCTGGGGCCAACGTCCTGACTTTC.